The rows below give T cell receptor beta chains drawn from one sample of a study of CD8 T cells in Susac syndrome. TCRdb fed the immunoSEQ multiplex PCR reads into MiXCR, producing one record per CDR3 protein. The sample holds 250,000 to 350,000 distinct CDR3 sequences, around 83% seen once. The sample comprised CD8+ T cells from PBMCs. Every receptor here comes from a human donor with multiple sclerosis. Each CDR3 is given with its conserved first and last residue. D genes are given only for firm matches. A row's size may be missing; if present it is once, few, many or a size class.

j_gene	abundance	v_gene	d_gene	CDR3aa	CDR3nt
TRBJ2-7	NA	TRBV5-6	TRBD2	CASSPSPRLAEPFEQYF	TGTGCCAGCAGCCCTAGCCCCCGACTAGCGGAACCATTCGAGCAGTACTTC
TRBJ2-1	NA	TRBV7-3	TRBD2	CASSLTSGRPPSYNEQFF	TGTGCCAGCAGCCTTACTAGCGGGAGGCCACCCTCCTACAATGAGCAGTTCTTC
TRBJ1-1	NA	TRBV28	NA	CASSLKAPGTEAFF	TGTGCCAGCAGTTTAAAGGCGCCGGGCACTGAAGCTTTCTTT
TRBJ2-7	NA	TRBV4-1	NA	CASSQDLGLYYEQYF	TGCGCCAGCAGCCAAGATCTAGGACTCTACTACGAGCAGTACTTC
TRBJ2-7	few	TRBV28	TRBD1	CASSILTGGSYEQYF	TGTGCCAGCAGTATACTGACAGGGGGCTCCTACGAGCAGTACTTC
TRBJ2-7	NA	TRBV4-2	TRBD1	CASSQESSGTGYEQYF	TGTGCCAGCAGCCAAGAAAGCTCCGGGACAGGATACGAGCAGTACTTC
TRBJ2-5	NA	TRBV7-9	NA	CASRPVPSAQSGETQYF	TGTGCCAGCAGACCTGTCCCTAGCGCTCAATCTGGGGAGACCCAGTACTTC
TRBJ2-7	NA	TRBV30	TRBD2	CAWAGTKVYEQYF	TGTGCCTGGGCCGGGACTAAAGTTTACGAGCAGTACTTC
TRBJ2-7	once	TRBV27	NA	CASSPLASYEQYF	TGTGCCAGCAGTCCCCTGGCGTCCTACGAGCAGTACTTC
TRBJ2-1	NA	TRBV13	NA	CASSRQGYDEQFF	TGTGCCAGCAGCAGGCAGGGGTACGATGAGCAGTTCTTC
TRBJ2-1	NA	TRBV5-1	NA	CASSLEVAYDNEQFF	TGCGCCAGCAGCTTGGAGGTGGCTTACGACAATGAGCAGTTCTTC
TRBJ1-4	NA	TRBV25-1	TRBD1	CASEDRDLSEKLFF	TGTGCCAGCGAAGACAGGGACCTTTCTGAAAAACTGTTTTTT
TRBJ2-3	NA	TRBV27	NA	CASSFRRDTDTQYF	TGTGCCAGCAGTTTTCGGCGGGACACAGATACGCAGTATTTT
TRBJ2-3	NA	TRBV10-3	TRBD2	CAIKATSGTPGTQYF	TGTGCCATCAAGGCGACTAGCGGGACCCCGGGCACGCAGTATTTT
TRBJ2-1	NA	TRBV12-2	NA	CASRLDRAATCGKSYNEQFF	TGTGCAAGTCGCTTAGATAGGGCCGCCACTTGCGGGAAGTCCTACAATGAGCAGTTCTTC
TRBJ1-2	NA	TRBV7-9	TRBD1	CASSPPLTGGPGYTF	TGTGCCAGCAGCCCTCCCCTGACAGGGGGGCCTGGCTACACCTTC
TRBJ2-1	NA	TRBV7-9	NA	CASSPLSGGRVDNEQFF	TGTGCCAGCAGCCCGCTTTCCGGGGGGCGGGTCGACAATGAGCAGTTCTTC
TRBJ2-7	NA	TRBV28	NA	CASSYDGEGDEQYF	TGTGCCAGCAGCTACGACGGGGAAGGTGACGAGCAGTACTTC
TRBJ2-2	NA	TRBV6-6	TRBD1	CASSSGQITGELFF	TGTGCCAGCAGTTCGGGACAGATCACCGGGGAGCTGTTTTTT
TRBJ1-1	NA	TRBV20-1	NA	CSARGWGKKVNTEAFF	TGCAGTGCTAGGGGGTGGGGGAAAAAGGTGAACACTGAAGCTTTCTTT
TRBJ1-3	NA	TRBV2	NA	CACYSGPGPLSGNTIYF	TGTGCCTGCTATTCGGGCCCGGGACCCCTTTCTGGAAACACCATATATTTT
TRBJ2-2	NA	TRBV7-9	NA	CASSVGTGLAGELFF	TGTGCCAGCAGCGTTGGTACAGGGCTCGCCGGGGAGCTGTTTTTT
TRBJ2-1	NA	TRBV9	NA	CASSVDPAEGSYNEQFF	TGTGCCAGCAGCGTAGATCCAGCGGAAGGCTCCTACAATGAGCAGTTCTTC
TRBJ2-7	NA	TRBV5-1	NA	CASSLKGWEQYF	TGCGCCAGCAGCTTAAAAGGATGGGAGCAGTACTTC
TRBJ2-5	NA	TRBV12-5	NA	CASGLASLETQYF	TGTGCTAGTGGTTTGGCCTCATTAGAGACCCAGTACTTC
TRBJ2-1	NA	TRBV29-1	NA	CSARERAAYNEQFF	TGCAGCGCCCGGGAGAGAGCGGCTTACAATGAGCAGTTCTTC
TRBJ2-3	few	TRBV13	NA	CASSPELGADTQYF	TGTGCCAGCAGCCCGGAACTAGGAGCAGATACGCAGTATTTT
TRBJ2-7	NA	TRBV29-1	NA	CSALRTDSYEQYF	TGCAGCGCTCTAAGGACCGACTCCTACGAGCAGTACTTC
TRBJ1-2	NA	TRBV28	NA	CASSSGGSYGYTF	TGTGCCAGCAGTTCGGGCGGGTCCTATGGCTACACCTTC
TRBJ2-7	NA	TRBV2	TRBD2	CASKIISGGIDEQYF	TGTGCCAGCAAGATCATTTCGGGAGGGATAGACGAGCAGTACTTC
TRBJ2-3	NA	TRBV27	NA	CASRTPGIRRGGTQYF	TGTGCCAGCAGAACACCGGGAATCCGGCGGGGAGGCACGCAGTATTTT
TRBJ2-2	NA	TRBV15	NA	CATRKGGDTGELFF	TGTGCCACCAGGAAAGGAGGGGACACCGGGGAGCTGTTTTTT
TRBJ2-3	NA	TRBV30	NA	CAWSVGSSLTDTQYF	TGTGCCTGGAGTGTAGGATCCAGCCTCACAGATACGCAGTATTTT
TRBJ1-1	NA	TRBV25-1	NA	CASSEFQVGTEAFF	TGTGCCAGCAGTGAGTTTCAGGTTGGCACTGAAGCTTTCTTT
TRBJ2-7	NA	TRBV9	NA	CASSVGGGTVYEQYF	TGTGCCAGCAGCGTAGGAGGCGGGACGGTGTACGAGCAGTACTTC
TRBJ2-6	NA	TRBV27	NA	CASSLLGQDSGANVLTF	TGTGCCAGCAGTTTATTAGGGCAAGACTCTGGGGCCAACGTCCTGACTTTC
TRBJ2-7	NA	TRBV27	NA	CASSLTTKLSYEQYF	TGTGCCAGCAGTTTGACTACCAAACTTTCCTACGAGCAGTACTTC
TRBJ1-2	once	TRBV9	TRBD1	CASSVFRDRAAEYYGYTF	TGTGCCAGCAGCGTGTTCCGGGACAGGGCGGCTGAATACTATGGCTACACCTTC